One and the same sample provided the 30 T cell receptor beta chains below, sequenced in a study of T cells in Graves' hyperthyroidism and ophthalmopathy (dated by TCRdb to about 2019). Libraries were prepared through multiplex PCR. TCRdb lists the instrument as Illumina HiSeq 2000. Amplification of TCR beta CDR3 regions was carried out from RNA transcripts. The first round of RT-PCR for the TCR CDR3 was performed with the HTBI primer set and the Qiagen OneStep RT-PCR kit. The public sequencing data were trimmed at Q25 with fastp and processed into clonotypes with MiXCR by TCRdb, which kept only in-frame beta chains. For every CDR3 protein sequence, its rows merge into one entry that carries the most common genes and DNA. A total of hundreds of thousands of distinct CDR3 sequences appear in this sample, about 45% of them only once. The ten largest clones represent approximately 7.2% of the sample.

The material sequenced was peripheral blood or thyroid tissue (not recorded which). All receptors come from an adult man with Graves' disease, either hyperthyroidism or ophthalmopathy (not recorded which).

The CDR3 is CATSDAGRGEKLFF. CDR3 DNA sequence: TGTGCCACCAGTGATGCCGGACGGGGTGAAAAACTGTTTTTT. V gene TRBV24-1 combines with J gene TRBJ1-4, with unresolved D. Germline V CDR1 and CDR2: KGHDR, SFDVKD. The CDR3 totals 14 residues. Trimming left V 3 bases short and J 7 bases short, with 11 bases between.

The chain uses TRBV24-1 and TRBJ1-1; D call uncertain. CDR3 length equals 13 residues. Germline CDR1 reads KGHDR; CDR2 reads SFDVKD. V was trimmed by 0 bases and J by 7 bases, leaving 8 bases between them. CDR3 nucleotide sequence: TGTGCCACCAGTGATTTGACTGGGGATGAAGCTTTCTTT. Translating it yields CATSDLTGDEAFF.

This sequence joins TRBV5-1 and TRBJ2-5, with D possibly matching TRBD2 (5 bases). The ends were cut back, 4 bases at V and 5 bases at J, with 12 bases in the middle. CDR3 length equals 13 residues. CDR1 is SGHRS and CDR2 is YFSETQ in the germline V gene. CDR3 in DNA: TGCGCCAGCAGCGGGAGTGTGGAGGAGACCCAGTACTTC. It is translated as CASSGSVEETQYF.

This clonotype has more than one count but fewer than ten. The rearrangement links TRBV12-3 or TRBV12-4 to TRBJ1-1; no clear D gene. Trimming cost V 6 bases and J 11 bases, with 13 bases left between them. This CDR3 contains 11 residues. The DNA for the CDR3 is TGTGCCAGCAGCCCGGCGGCCCGGGCTTTCTTT. It encodes CASSPAARAFF.

Concerning this clonotype: This may be a read error, as it is one base from a much larger clone. V is TRBV20-1 and J is TRBJ1-6; D is ambiguous. The CDR3 extends over 12 amino acids. Germline V gene lookup returns CDR1 DFQATT and CDR2 SNEGSKA (reference sequence). The V end lost 4 bases, the J end lost 6 bases, and 7 bases lay between the germline ends. The CDR3 sequence is CSATRINSPLHF. Here the CDR3 DNA reads TGCAGTGCTACCAGGATTAATTCACCCCTCCACTTT.

This sequence joins TRBV5-1 and TRBJ1-1; D gene ambiguous. V lost 1 base, J lost 1 base, and 8 bases lay in between. The CDR3 has 14 residues. The germline V gene has CDR1 SGHRS and CDR2 YFSETQ. CDR3 amino acids: CASSLLTKNTEAFF. The CDR3 DNA is TGCGCCAGCAGCTTGTTGACAAAGAACACTGAAGCTTTCTTT.

The V call is TRBV6-6, the J call TRBJ2-5, with D perhaps assigned TRBD1 or TRBD2 (5 bases each). V was trimmed by 5 bases and J by 5 bases, leaving 15 bases between them. CDR3 length: 14 residues. Germline CDR1 MNHNY, CDR2 SVGAGI (reference sequence). CDR3 in DNA: TGTGCCAGCAGTCCCGGGACCTCAACGGAGACCCAGTACTTC. Translating it yields CASSPGTSTETQYF.

J is TRBJ2-1 and V is TRBV29-1; D is unresolved. V gave up 6 bases and J gave up 10 bases, with 22 bases separating them. Germline V gives CDR1 SQVTM, CDR2 ANQGSEA. This CDR3 is built from 14 residues. The CDR3 DNA reads TGCAGCGTGGCGCCGCGGCAGGCCTTAAGGGAGCAGTTCTTC. Translation: CSVAPRQALREQFF.

The rearrangement uses TRBV5-1 and TRBJ1-1, with D maybe TRBD1 (5 bases). Germline V gene lookup returns CDR1 SGHRS and CDR2 YFSETQ. The V and J ends lost 2 bases and 1 base respectively, with 12 bases between them. This CDR3 contains 15 residues. CDR3 loop: CASSFNAQANTEAFF. CDR3 coding DNA: TGCGCCAGCAGCTTCAACGCACAGGCGAACACTGAAGCTTTCTTT.

This clonotype was counted ten times or more. The chain employs TRBV10-3 and TRBJ2-7, with 11 bases that match TRBD2. The CDR3 covers 14 residues. The trim removed 4 bases at V and 5 bases at J, leaving 4 bases unmatched. From germline, CDR1 is ENHRY and CDR2 SYGVKD. This chain's CDR3 is CAISGTSGLHEQYF. The DNA of the CDR3 is TGTGCCATCAGTGGGACTAGCGGGTTGCACGAGCAGTACTTC.

In its sample, this clonotype was seen many times. The rearrangement uses TRBV5-8 and TRBJ1-6, with TRBD1 matching over 7 bases. Germline CDR1 and CDR2: SGHTS and YDEGEE. This CDR3 has 15 amino acids. The junction had 5 bases not matched to a gene; V was cut back by 1 base and J by 7 bases. CDR3 bases: TGTGCCAGCAGCTTGCCGGGACAGCCAAATTCACCCCTCCACTTT. Translation gives CASSLPGQPNSPLHF.

Notes on this clonotype: The junction shows a germline mismatch at one end, possibly a read error. V and J are TRBV7-2 and TRBJ1-2, with D unclear. CDR1 and CDR2 from the germline V gene are SGHTA and FQGNSA. This CDR3 comprises 16 residues. CDR3 loop: CASSQVHQEPHYGYTF. DNA of the CDR3: TGCGCCAGCAGCCAAGTCCATCAGGAGCCGCACTATGGCTACACCTTC.

This chain connects TRBV12-3 or TRBV12-4 to TRBJ1-5; a weak D match, TRBD1 (5 bases). The CDR3 runs 13 residues. The V gene lost 5 bases and the J gene lost 6 bases, with 11 bases spanning the gap. The DNA of the CDR3 is TGTGCCAGCAGTCCCTTCGGGGGTCAGCCCCAGCATTTT. Its protein product is CASSPFGGQPQHF.

This clonotype was picked up many times. The chain combines TRBV19 with TRBJ1-5, with no clear D. Trimming shortened V by 7 bases and J by 0 bases, and 7 bases separated the two germline ends. The CDR3 runs to 13 residues. Germline V gene lookup returns CDR1 LNHDA and CDR2 SQIVND (reference sequence). The CDR3 bases are TGTGCCAGTACTGGTCATAGCAATCAGCCCCAGCATTTT. Encoded protein: CASTGHSNQPQHF.

About this clonotype itself: At one end the junction does not follow the germline gene, possibly because of a read error. The chain joins TRBV7-9 to TRBJ1-5; D might be TRBD1 (6 bases). The CDR3 extends over 14 amino acids. Germline lookup yields CDR1 SEHNR and CDR2 FQNEAQ (reference sequence). DNA for the CDR3: TGTGCTAGCAGCTCGACAGGTCGGGATCAGCCCCAGCATTTT. Translated, it gives CASSSTGRDQPQHF.

This clonotype has just a few counts. The genes are TRBV20-1 and TRBJ1-1; 7 bases align to TRBD1. The CDR3 extends over 13 amino acids. J gave up 0 bases and V 5 bases, and 3 bases lay outside the gene matches. In germline, CDR1 is DFQATT, CDR2 SNEGSKA (reference sequence). This CDR3 is CSAWTGMNTEAFF. CDR3 nucleotide sequence: TGCAGTGCTTGGACAGGAATGAACACTGAAGCTTTCTTT.

This clonotype was recorded at least ten times. This rearrangement joins TRBV15 to TRBJ1-1; maybe TRBD1 (5 bases). CDR1 is LNHNV, CDR2 YYDKDF, per germline (reference sequence). Trimming shortened V by 3 bases and J by 4 bases, and 12 bases separated the two germline ends. CDR3 length equals 14 residues. The DNA for the CDR3 is TGTGCCACCAGCAGCGACAGCTCGAGCACTGAAGCTTTCTTT. Amino acid sequence: CATSSDSSSTEAFF.

V is TRBV15 and J is TRBJ2-6, with D uncertain. Trimming took 3 bases from V and 0 from J, leaving 9 bases between them. The CDR3 covers 16 residues. Germline lookup yields CDR1 LNHNV and CDR2 YYDKDF (reference sequence). CDR3 amino acids: CATSSLLVSGANVLTF. The CDR3 DNA follows: TGTGCCACCAGCAGCTTATTGGTCTCTGGGGCCAACGTCCTGACTTTC.

The chain combines TRBV2 with TRBJ1-4; D is undetermined. Germline CDR1 is SNHLY and CDR2 is FYNNEI. The CDR3 extends over 10 amino acids. V lost 8 bases and J lost 10, with 8 bases in between. CDR3 sequence: CASGEGKLFF. The CDR3 DNA is TGTGCCAGCGGGGAGGGAAAACTGTTTTTT.

This rearrangement joins TRBV11-2 to TRBJ2-7; TRBD2 aligns across 13 bases. Germline V gene data show CDR1 as SGHAT and CDR2 as FQNNGV. The CDR3 runs to 14 residues. Germline trimming cut 5 bases from V and 6 bases from J; bases unmatched to any gene: 4. DNA for the CDR3: TGTGCCAGCAGCATAACTAGCGGGGGGGCCGAGCAGTACTTC. Protein: CASSITSGGAEQYF.

This clonotype appeared many times. Here the CDR3 reads CSVNGGANWGQETQYF. CDR3 in DNA: TGCAGCGTGAACGGCGGCGCCAACTGGGGGCAAGAGACCCAGTACTTC. J is TRBJ2-5 and V is TRBV29-1; the D call may be TRBD1 or TRBD2 (5 bases each). The CDR3 totals 16 residues. In germline, CDR1 is SQVTM, CDR2 ANQGSEA. The germline V and J ends were trimmed by 6 bases and 2 bases, with 22 bases remaining between them.

The rearrangement uses TRBV29-1 and TRBJ2-2; the D is unclear. The CDR3 sequence is 13 residues long. V lost 0 bases and J 7 bases, leaving 9 bases between the germline ends. Germline loops: CDR1 SQVTM, CDR2 ANQGSEA. CDR3 coding DNA: TGCAGCGTTGAAGAATTATCAGGCGGGGAGCTGTTTTTT. Encoded protein: CSVEELSGGELFF.

Here the CDR3 DNA reads TGCAGTGCAAAAAGCCGGACAGGGGAGACCCAGTACTTC. As protein: CSAKSRTGETQYF. V and J are TRBV20-1 and TRBJ2-5; 8 nucleotides match TRBD1. The J segment lost 5 bases and the V segment lost 6 bases, leaving 8 bases of the junction unmatched. Germline lookup yields CDR1 DFQATT and CDR2 SNEGSKA (reference sequence). The CDR3 extends over 13 amino acids.

This clonotype appeared many times. The V call is TRBV12-3 or TRBV12-4, the J call TRBJ1-1; D is ambiguous. Trimming cost V 3 bases and J 2 bases, with 7 bases left between them. This CDR3 has 13 residues. The CDR3 nucleotides read TGTGCCAGCAGTTTTATGGGCAACACTGAAGCTTTCTTT. It specifies CASSFMGNTEAFF.

This clonotype showed up just a few times. This chain links TRBV11-2 with TRBJ1-2, with 7 bases identical to TRBD1. V shed 5 bases and J 6 bases; nucleotides not matched to a gene: 6. The CDR3 has 13 residues. CDR1 is SGHAT and CDR2 is FQNNGV in the germline V gene. CDR3: CASSPGTAHGYTF. For the CDR3, the DNA is TGTGCCAGCAGCCCTGGGACAGCACATGGCTACACCTTC.

This clonotype was seen a few times. The CDR3 loop reads CASSNPPNTEAFF. CDR3 DNA sequence: TGTGCCAGCAGCAACCCCCCGAACACTGAAGCTTTCTTT. V and J are TRBV11-2 and TRBJ1-1, with D unresolved. Trimming pared 5 bases from V and 1 base from J, leaving 8 bases between. Germline loops: CDR1 SGHAT, CDR2 FQNNGV. The CDR3 spans 13 residues.

The V call is TRBV12-3 or TRBV12-4, the J call TRBJ1-1, with 7 bases that match TRBD1. The CDR3 consists of 14 residues. With 7 bases clipped from V and 1 base from J, the junction kept 6 bases outside the gene matches. The DNA for the CDR3 is TGTGCCAGCAACTACAGGGGCCCGAACACTGAAGCTTTCTTT. It translates to CASNYRGPNTEAFF.

This clonotype was recorded at least ten times. The chain employs TRBV25-1 and TRBJ2-5; D gene unclear. The CDR3 runs 15 residues. Trimming shortened V by 1 base and J by 0 bases, and 9 bases separated the two germline ends. Germline CDR1 MGHDK, CDR2 SYGVNS. The CDR3 is CASSEWGSYQETQYF. The CDR3 DNA reads TGTGCCAGCAGTGAATGGGGATCGTACCAAGAGACCCAGTACTTC.

V is TRBV29-1 and J is TRBJ1-2; no clear D gene. Germline V gene sequence: CDR1 SQVTM, CDR2 ANQGSEA. Trimming took off 8 bases at V and 8 bases at J, with 12 bases between the two ends. The CDR3 has 10 residues. In DNA form, the CDR3 reads TGCAGCTTGATGGTAGACGGCTACACCTTC. The encoded protein is CSLMVDGYTF.

On this clonotype itself: The germline gene is not matched at one end of the junction; a read error may be the cause. The chain couples TRBV10-3 to TRBJ2-5; no clear D gene. Germline CDR1 ENHRY, CDR2 SYGVKD. The CDR3 consists of 11 residues. CDR3: CASSDRETQYF. In DNA form, the CDR3 reads TGTGCCAGCAGTGATAGGGAGACCCAGTACTTC.